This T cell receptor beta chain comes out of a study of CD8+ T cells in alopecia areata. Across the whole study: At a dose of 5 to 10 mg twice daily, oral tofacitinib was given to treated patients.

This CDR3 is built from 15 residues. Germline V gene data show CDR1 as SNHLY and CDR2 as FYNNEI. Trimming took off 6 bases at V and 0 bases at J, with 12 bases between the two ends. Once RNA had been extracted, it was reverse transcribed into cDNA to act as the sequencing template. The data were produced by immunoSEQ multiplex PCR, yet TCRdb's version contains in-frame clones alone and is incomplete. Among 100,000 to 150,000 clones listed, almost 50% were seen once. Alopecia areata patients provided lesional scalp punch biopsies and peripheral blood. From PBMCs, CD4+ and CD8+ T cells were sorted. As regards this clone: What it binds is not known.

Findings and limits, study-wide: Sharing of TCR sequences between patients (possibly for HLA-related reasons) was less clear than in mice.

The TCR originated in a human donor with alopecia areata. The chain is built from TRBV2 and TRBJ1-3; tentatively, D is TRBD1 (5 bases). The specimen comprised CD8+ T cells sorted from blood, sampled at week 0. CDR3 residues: CASRGDGFSGNTIYF. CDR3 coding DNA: TGTGCCAGCAGGGGGGACGGGTTCTCTGGAAACACCATATATTTT.